The 16 T cell receptor beta chains given below trace back to one sample, sequenced in a study of shared clonotypes between healthy human individuals. Method: immunoSEQ multiplex PCR; TCRdb's copy keeps in-frame clones and lacks some. The sample shows some 2.4 million clones, 93% of them seen only once. Sequenced input: naive CD4+ T cells from PBMCs. Noted subset: CD45RA+ positively selected. The origin of the receptors is a man between 18 and 29 years old in good health. Some clones in this sample may be carry-over from other donors' samples.

V is TRBV6-5 and J is TRBJ1-1; the match to TRBD1 covers 11 bases. CDR3 size: 12 residues. V trimming: 7 bases; J trimming: 8 bases; junction bases outside the gene matches: 3. The germline V gene encodes CDR1 MNHEY and CDR2 SVGAGI. DNA of the CDR3: TGTGCCAGCACGGACAGGGGGCAAGAAGCTTTCTTT. Translated, it gives CASTDRGQEAFF.

The rearrangement joins TRBV19 to TRBJ1-5; TRBD1 aligns across 7 bases. The J segment lost 5 bases and the V segment lost 5 bases, leaving 9 bases of the junction unmatched. Germline values: CDR1 LNHDA, CDR2 SQIVND (reference sequence). CDR3 size: 15 residues. CDR3: CASSGEGQPYQPQHF. Written as DNA, the CDR3 is TGTGCCAGTAGTGGCGAGGGACAGCCATATCAGCCCCAGCATTTT.

The CDR3 here is CASSSPGQGLNTEAFF. The CDR3 bases are TGTGCCAGCAGTTCCCCGGGACAGGGCCTGAACACTGAAGCTTTCTTT. J is TRBJ1-1 and V is TRBV27, with 9 nucleotides matching TRBD1. V dropped 4 bases and J dropped 0; count of bases not matched to a gene: 6. The CDR3 is made up of 16 amino acids. The germline gives CDR1 MNHEY, CDR2 SMNVEV (reference sequence).

This rearrangement joins TRBV16 to TRBJ1-1, with a tentative D call TRBD1 (6 bases). Germline CDR1 KGHSY, CDR2 FQNENV. This CDR3 comprises 13 residues. The germline V and J ends were trimmed by 4 bases and 6 bases, with 12 bases remaining between them. DNA for the CDR3: TGTGCCAGCAGCCTCACAGGGATTTCTGAAGCTTTCTTT. Its translation: CASSLTGISEAFF.

This rearrangement joins TRBV5-1 to TRBJ2-3; no firm D call. The V gene lost 2 bases and the J gene lost 0 bases, with 7 bases spanning the gap. The germline gives CDR1 SGHRS, CDR2 YFSETQ. The CDR3 has 14 residues. CDR3 in amino acids: CASSFLQSTDTQYF. CDR3 DNA sequence: TGCGCCAGCAGCTTCCTCCAGAGCACAGATACGCAGTATTTT. Full variable domain (rest looked up from reference TRBV5-1 and TRBJ2-3): KAGVTQTPRYLIKTRGQQVTLSCSPISGHRSVSWYQQTPGQGLQFLFEYFSETQRNKGNFPGRFSGRQFSNSRSEMNVSTLELGDSALYLCASSFLQSTDTQYFGPGTRLTVL.

The V and J genes are TRBV19 and TRBJ2-2; TRBD2 aligns across 11 bases. The germline V gene has CDR1 LNHDA and CDR2 SQIVND (reference sequence). V gave up 6 bases and J gave up 7 bases; unmatched junction bases: 10. The CDR3 runs 16 residues. Here the CDR3 DNA reads TGTGCCAGTAGCCGAGGACTAGCGGGTGGCGGCGGGGAGCTGTTTTTT. Translation: CASSRGLAGGGGELFF.

V usage is TRBV29-1 and J usage is TRBJ2-1; D gene ambiguous. Per the germline V gene, CDR1 is SQVTM and CDR2 is ANQGSEA. This CDR3 comprises 17 residues. V lost 7 bases and J lost 8, with 30 bases in between. CDR3 nucleotide sequence: TGCAGCGGCAAGACACTCCCCGTACCCCAGCACCGACATGAGCAGTTCTTC. This translates into CSGKTLPVPQHRHEQFF.

The chain links TRBV4-1 to TRBJ1-2, with D uncertain. Trimming stripped 0 bases from V and 7 bases from J, with 21 bases between. CDR1 is MGHRA and CDR2 is YSYEKL in the germline V gene. CDR3 length: 17 amino acids. For the CDR3, the DNA is TGCGCCAGCAGCCAAGATCGCATCGGAGGGCGTCGTGTTGGCTACACCTTC. This encodes CASSQDRIGGRRVGYTF.

V gene TRBV2 combines with J gene TRBJ2-3, with D possibly TRBD2 on 6 matching bases. V was shortened by 2 bases and J by 4 bases, with 13 bases between the two germline ends. This CDR3 spans 15 amino acids. The germline V gene has CDR1 SNHLY and CDR2 FYNNEI. DNA of the CDR3: TGTGCCAGCAGTGAAAGGAGGGGAGCGGCAGATACGCAGTATTTT. Protein: CASSERRGAADTQYF. Drawing the rest from reference TRBV2 and TRBJ2-3, the complete variable domain is EPEVTQTPSHQVTQMGQEVILRCVPISNHLYFYWYRQILGQKVEFLVSFYNNEISEKSEIFDDQFSVERPDGSNFTLKIRSTKLEDSAMYFCASSERRGAADTQYFGPGTRLTVL.

The rearrangement joins TRBV19 to TRBJ1-2; D unclear. V lost 5 bases and J 4 bases, leaving 23 bases between the germline ends. Germline lookup yields CDR1 LNHDA and CDR2 SQIVND (reference sequence). There are 17 residues in the CDR3. The CDR3 coding sequence is TGTGCCAGTAGTCATATCTCATTATGGGCCTCTGGCTATGGCTACACCTTC. The encoded protein is CASSHISLWASGYGYTF.

This clone was seen a single time. The chain has TRBV19 and TRBJ1-5; D is possibly TRBD1 (6 bases). The CDR3 runs 16 residues. The V gene's germline CDR1 is LNHDA and CDR2 SQIVND (reference sequence). Trimming removed 3 bases from V and 6 bases from J, with 18 bases in between. The CDR3 is CASSMGTTGISQPQHF. Here the CDR3 DNA reads TGTGCCAGTAGTATGGGTACCACAGGGATATCTCAGCCCCAGCATTTT.

The J gene is TRBJ2-4, the V gene TRBV5-1; TRBD2 agrees at 8 bases. Germline CDR1 reads SGHRS; CDR2 reads YFSETQ. V dropped 4 bases and J dropped 6; count of bases not matched to a gene: 9. The CDR3 totals 15 residues. CDR3 protein: CASSDTAGARNIQYF. DNA of the CDR3: TGCGCCAGCAGCGATACAGCGGGAGCGAGAAACATTCAGTACTTC.

The chain uses TRBV14 and TRBJ2-2, with D hard to call. Germline V gene data show CDR1 as SGHDN and CDR2 as FVKESK. V was cut by 0 bases and J by 8 bases, with 10 bases left in between. This CDR3 is 14 amino acids long. CDR3 in amino acids: CASSQDLWAGELFF. In DNA, the CDR3 is TGTGCCAGCAGCCAAGATTTATGGGCGGGGGAGCTGTTTTTT.

This sequence joins TRBV7-9 and TRBJ2-4; tentative D call: TRBD2 (5 bases). V was cut by 0 bases and J by 12 bases, with 15 bases left in between. This CDR3 is 14 amino acids long. Germline V gene sequence: CDR1 SEHNR, CDR2 FQNEAQ (reference sequence). CDR3 sequence: CASSLAASPSYQYF. CDR3 sequence (DNA): TGTGCCAGCAGCTTAGCGGCTAGCCCAAGTTATCAGTACTTC.

With respect to this clone: Other DNA sequences in this specimen translate into the identical CDR3. This rearrangement joins TRBV20-1 to TRBJ2-7; D is perhaps TRBD1 (7 bases). Germline V gene lookup returns CDR1 DFQATT and CDR2 SNEGSKA (reference sequence). The CDR3 totals 11 residues. V was pared by 6 bases and J by 5 bases, with 11 bases between. In DNA form, the CDR3 reads TGCAGTGCGCTCAGGGGGGACGAGCAGTACTTC. The encoded protein is CSALRGDEQYF.

The chain is built from TRBV2 and TRBJ2-5, with 10 bases identical to TRBD2. The CDR3 has 16 residues. The germline CDR1 and CDR2 sequences are SNHLY and FYNNEI. The V and J ends lost 1 base and 2 bases, in that order; junction bases with no gene match: 4. CDR3: CASSEGWTSGQETQYF. Written as DNA, the CDR3 is TGTGCCAGCAGTGAAGGCTGGACTAGCGGACAAGAGACCCAGTACTTC.